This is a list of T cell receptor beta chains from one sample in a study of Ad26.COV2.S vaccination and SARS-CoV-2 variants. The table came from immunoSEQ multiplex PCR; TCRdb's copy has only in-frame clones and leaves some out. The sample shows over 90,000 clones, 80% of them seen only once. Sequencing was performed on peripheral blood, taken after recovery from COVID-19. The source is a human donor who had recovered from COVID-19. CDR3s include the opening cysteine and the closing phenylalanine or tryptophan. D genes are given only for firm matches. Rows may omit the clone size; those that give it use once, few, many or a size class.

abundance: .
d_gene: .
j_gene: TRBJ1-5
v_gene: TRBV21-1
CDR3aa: CASSKRGGRQPQHF
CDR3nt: TGTGCCAGCAGCAAAAGGGGCGGTAGGCAGCCCCAGCATTTT

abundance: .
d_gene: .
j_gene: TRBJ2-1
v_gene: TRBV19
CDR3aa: CASSIQHSTYNEQFF
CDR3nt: TGTGCCAGTAGTATCCAACACTCTACCTACAATGAGCAGTTCTTC

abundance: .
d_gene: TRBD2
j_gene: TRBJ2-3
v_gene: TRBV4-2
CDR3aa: CASSQVLASGNTDTQYF
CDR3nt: TGTGCCAGCAGCCAAGTTCTAGCTAGCGGGAACACAGATACGCAGTATTTT

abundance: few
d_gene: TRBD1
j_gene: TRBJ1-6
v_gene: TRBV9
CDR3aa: CASTRDSSSYNSPLHF
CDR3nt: TGTGCCAGCACCAGGGACAGCAGCTCCTATAATTCACCCCTCCACTTT

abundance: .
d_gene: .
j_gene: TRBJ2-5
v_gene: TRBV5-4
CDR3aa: CASRGGQETQYF
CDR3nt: TGTGCCAGCAGAGGCGGGCAAGAGACCCAGTACTTC

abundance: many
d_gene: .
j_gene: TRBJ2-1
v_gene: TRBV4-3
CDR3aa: CASSQVIGAYNEQFF
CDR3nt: TGCGCCAGCAGCCAAGTTATCGGGGCCTACAATGAGCAGTTCTTC

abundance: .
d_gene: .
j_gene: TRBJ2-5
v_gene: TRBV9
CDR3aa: CASSDGPYQETQYF
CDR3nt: TGTGCCAGCAGCGATGGCCCGTACCAAGAGACCCAGTACTTC

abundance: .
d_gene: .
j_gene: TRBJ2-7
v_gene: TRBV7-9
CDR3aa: CVSSLVAEGFEQYF
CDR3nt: TGTGTCAGCAGCTTAGTTGCAGAAGGATTCGAGCAGTACTTC

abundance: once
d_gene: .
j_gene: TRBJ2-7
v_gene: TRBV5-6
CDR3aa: CASSRRSTYEQYF
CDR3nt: TGTGCCAGCAGTCGGAGAAGTACCTACGAGCAGTACTTC

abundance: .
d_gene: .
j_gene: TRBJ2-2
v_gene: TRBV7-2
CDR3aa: CASSLPRGTGELFF
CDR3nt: TGTGCCAGCAGCTTACCCAGGGGAACCGGGGAGCTGTTTTTT

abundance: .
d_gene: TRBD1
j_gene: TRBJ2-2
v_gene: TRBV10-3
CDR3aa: CAISPNPPGTGNGELFF
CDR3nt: TGTGCCATCAGTCCAAACCCCCCCGGGACAGGGAACGGGGAGCTGTTTTTT

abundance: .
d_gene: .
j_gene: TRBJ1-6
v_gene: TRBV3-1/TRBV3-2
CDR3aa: CASRPRAGDSPLHF
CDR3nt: TGTGCCAGCAGACCCAGGGCCGGAGATTCACCCCTCCACTTT

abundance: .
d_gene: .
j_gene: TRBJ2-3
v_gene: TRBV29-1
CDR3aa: CSVASDSGTDTQYF
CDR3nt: TGCAGCGTTGCATCTGACTCAGGGACAGATACGCAGTATTTT

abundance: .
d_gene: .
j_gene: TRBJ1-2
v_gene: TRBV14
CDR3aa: CASSQVSFGWAPNYGYTF
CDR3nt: TGTGCCAGCAGCCAAGTTTCGTTTGGGTGGGCCCCGAACTATGGCTACACCTTC

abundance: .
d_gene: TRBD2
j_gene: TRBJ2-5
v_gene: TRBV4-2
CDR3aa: CASSHGTKQETQYF
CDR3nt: TGTGCCAGCAGCCACGGGACTAAGCAAGAGACCCAGTACTTC

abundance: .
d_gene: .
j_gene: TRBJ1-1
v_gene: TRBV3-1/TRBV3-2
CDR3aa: CASSQVGLRGARTEAFF
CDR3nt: TGTGCCAGCAGCCAAGTTGGGTTACGGGGGGCGCGCACTGAAGCTTTCTTT

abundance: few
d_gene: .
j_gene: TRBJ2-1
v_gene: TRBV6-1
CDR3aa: CASSEMGGYNEQFF
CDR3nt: TGTGCCAGCAGTGAAATGGGCGGTTACAATGAGCAGTTCTTC

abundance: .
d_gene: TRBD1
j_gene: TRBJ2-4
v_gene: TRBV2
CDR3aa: CASSEGDRGTYF
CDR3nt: TGTGCCAGCAGTGAGGGGGACAGGGGAACTTACTTC

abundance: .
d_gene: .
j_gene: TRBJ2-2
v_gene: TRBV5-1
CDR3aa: CASSLGYLPEKNTGELFF
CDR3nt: TGCGCCAGCAGCTTGGGATACCTACCAGAGAAGAACACCGGGGAGCTGTTTTTT

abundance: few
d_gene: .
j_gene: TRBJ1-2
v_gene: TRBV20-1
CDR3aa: CSGRQDGYTF
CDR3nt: TGCAGTGGTAGACAGGATGGCTACACCTTC

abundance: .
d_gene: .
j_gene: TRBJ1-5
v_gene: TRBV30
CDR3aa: CAWNEGVGQPQHF
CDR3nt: TGTGCCTGGAACGAGGGTGTAGGTCAGCCCCAGCATTTT

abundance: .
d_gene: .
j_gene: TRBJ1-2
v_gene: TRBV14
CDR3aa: CASSQDFRGWEGYTF
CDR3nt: TGTGCCAGCAGCCAAGATTTCCGGGGCTGGGAAGGCTACACCTTC

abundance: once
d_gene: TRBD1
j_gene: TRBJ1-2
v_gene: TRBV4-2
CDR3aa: CASSNRQGAKDGYTF
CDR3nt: TGTGCCAGCAGCAATCGACAGGGGGCAAAGGATGGCTACACCTTC

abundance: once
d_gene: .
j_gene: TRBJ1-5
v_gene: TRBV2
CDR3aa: CASHSANNQPQHF
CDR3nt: TGTGCCAGCCACTCGGCAAACAATCAGCCCCAGCATTTT

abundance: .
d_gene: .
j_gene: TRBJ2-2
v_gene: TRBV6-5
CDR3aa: CASNLDPTGELFF
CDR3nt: TGTGCCAGCAACCTAGACCCTACCGGGGAGCTGTTTTTT

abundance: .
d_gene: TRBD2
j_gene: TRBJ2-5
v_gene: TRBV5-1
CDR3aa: CASSYRLAGGVETQYF
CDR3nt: TGCGCCAGCAGCTACAGACTAGCGGGGGGTGTAGAGACCCAGTACTTC

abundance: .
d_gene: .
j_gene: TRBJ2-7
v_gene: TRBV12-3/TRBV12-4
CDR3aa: CASSFTSYEQYF
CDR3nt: TGTGCCAGCAGTTTTACGAGCTACGAGCAGTACTTC

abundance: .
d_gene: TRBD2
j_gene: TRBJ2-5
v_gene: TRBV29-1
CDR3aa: CSVGTSGGGETQYF
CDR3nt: TGCAGCGTCGGGACTAGCGGGGGAGGAGAGACCCAGTACTTC

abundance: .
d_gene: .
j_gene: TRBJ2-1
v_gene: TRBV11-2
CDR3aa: CASSSLFRGGQFF
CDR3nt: TGTGCCAGCAGCTCCCTATTTCGAGGGGGTCAGTTCTTC

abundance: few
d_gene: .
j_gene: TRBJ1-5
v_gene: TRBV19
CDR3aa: CASSISGQSNQPQHF
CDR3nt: TGTGCCAGTAGTATATCGGGGCAAAGCAATCAGCCCCAGCATTTT

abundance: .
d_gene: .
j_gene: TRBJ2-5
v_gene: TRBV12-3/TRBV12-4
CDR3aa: CASSQFQETQYF
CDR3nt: TGTGCCAGCAGTCAGTTCCAAGAGACCCAGTACTTC

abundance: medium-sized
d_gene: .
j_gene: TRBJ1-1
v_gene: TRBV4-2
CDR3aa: CASSATQGNTEAFF
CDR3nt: TGTGCCAGCAGCGCTACACAGGGGAACACTGAAGCTTTCTTT

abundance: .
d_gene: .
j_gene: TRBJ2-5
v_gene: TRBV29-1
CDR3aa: CSVEQAQETQYF
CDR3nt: TGCAGCGTTGAACAGGCTCAAGAGACCCAGTACTTC

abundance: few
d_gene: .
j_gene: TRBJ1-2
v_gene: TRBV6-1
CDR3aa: CASSEGIYYGYTF
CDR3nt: TGTGCCAGCAGTGAAGGGATCTACTATGGCTACACCTTC

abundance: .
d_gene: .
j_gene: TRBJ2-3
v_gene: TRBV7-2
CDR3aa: CASSSYTDTQYF
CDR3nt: TGTGCCAGCAGCTCATACACAGATACGCAGTATTTT

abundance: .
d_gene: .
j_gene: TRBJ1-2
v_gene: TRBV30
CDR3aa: CAWAPLTF
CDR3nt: TGTGCCTGGGCGCCGCTCACCTTC

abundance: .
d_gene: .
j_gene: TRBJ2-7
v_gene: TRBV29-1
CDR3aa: CSVEKTYEQYF
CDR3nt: TGCAGCGTTGAAAAGACCTACGAGCAGTACTTC

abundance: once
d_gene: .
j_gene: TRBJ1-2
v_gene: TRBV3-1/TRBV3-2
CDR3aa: CASSQFESHSNYGYTF
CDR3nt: TGTGCCAGCAGCCAGTTCGAGTCCCACTCTAACTATGGCTACACCTTC

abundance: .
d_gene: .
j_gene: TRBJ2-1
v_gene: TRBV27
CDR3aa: CASSLSRSGEQFF
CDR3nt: TGTGCCAGCAGTTTATCGAGGTCGGGAGAGCAGTTCTTC